This passage covers 5 T cell receptor beta chains from one sample sequenced in a study of T-cell reconstitution after alpha-beta-depleted transplantation in children (TCRdb year 2016). In light of the paper, this sample's treatment or condition label describes: allogeneic hematopoietic cell transplantation with graft depleted of TCRalphabeta T cells and CD19 B cells. Libraries were built with PCR. TCRdb records Illumina HiSeq 2500 as the sequencer. TCR libraries were prepared with molecular barcoding, using unique molecular identifiers to normalize TCRbeta repertoire quantification. TCRdb ran its own pipeline on the public reads, namely fastp trimming at Q25 and MiXCR clone calling, and kept in-frame beta chains. Rows matching on CDR3 protein sequence are summarized as one entry with the most common DNA and genes. Across this sample there are approximately 1,000,000 distinct CDR3 sequences, with 25% to 30% seen only once. The top ten hold over 25% of the sample.

The sequencing here drew on PBMCs, mostly from graft donor cells, taken 360 days after TCRalphabeta/CD19-depleted stem cell transplant. These receptors came from a boy younger than two who had a stem cell transplant for SCID, so the T cells may come from the graft donor.

This clonotype was observed a few times. The rearrangement uses TRBV15 and TRBJ2-1, with D perhaps matching TRBD2 (6 bases). The ends were cut back, 5 bases at V and 6 bases at J, with 20 bases in the middle. The CDR3 length is 16 residues. Germline V gene sequence: CDR1 LNHNV, CDR2 YYDKDF (reference sequence). CDR3 DNA sequence: TGTGCCACCAGCCCCGGGAGAAAGGGATGGGTCAATGAGCAGTTCTTC. This encodes CATSPGRKGWVNEQFF.

Ten or more counts support this clonotype. CDR3 residues: CASSSGTGYSGANVLTF. The CDR3 DNA follows: TGTGCCAGCTCATCCGGGACAGGGTACTCCGGGGCCAACGTCCTGACTTTC. The rearrangement uses TRBV18 and TRBJ2-6; 9 nucleotides align to TRBD1. The CDR3 extends over 17 amino acids. The V gene end was trimmed by 5 bases and the J gene end by 4 bases; junction bases not matched to a gene: 9. CDR1 KGHSH and CDR2 LQKENI come from the germline V gene.

The chain has TRBV12-3 or TRBV12-4 and TRBJ2-3, with D perhaps given as TRBD1 or TRBD2 (5 bases each). This CDR3 has 15 residues. Deletions cut 10 bases from V and 0 bases from J, with 17 bases between. Here the CDR3 reads CATKRGAASTDTQYF. DNA for the CDR3: TGTGCCACCAAAAGGGGAGCGGCTAGCACAGATACGCAGTATTTT.

The chain couples TRBV7-6 to TRBJ2-5; perhaps TRBD1 as D (5 bases). This CDR3 is built from 18 residues. V dropped 2 bases and J dropped 5 bases, with 24 bases sitting between them. Germline loops: CDR1 SGHVS, CDR2 FNYEAQ. This CDR3 reads CASSLRSGIWSPGETQYF. The CDR3 coding sequence is TGTGCCAGCAGCTTACGGTCAGGGATTTGGTCTCCAGGGGAGACCCAGTACTTC.

The genes are TRBV11-1 and TRBJ1-2; D unclear. The CDR3 runs 14 residues. The germline gives CDR1 SGHAT, CDR2 FQDESV (reference sequence). V lost 5 bases and J lost 2, with 12 bases in between. This CDR3 is CASSPLGWNYGYTF. CDR3 nucleotide sequence: TGTGCCAGCAGCCCCCTCGGTTGGAACTATGGCTACACCTTC.